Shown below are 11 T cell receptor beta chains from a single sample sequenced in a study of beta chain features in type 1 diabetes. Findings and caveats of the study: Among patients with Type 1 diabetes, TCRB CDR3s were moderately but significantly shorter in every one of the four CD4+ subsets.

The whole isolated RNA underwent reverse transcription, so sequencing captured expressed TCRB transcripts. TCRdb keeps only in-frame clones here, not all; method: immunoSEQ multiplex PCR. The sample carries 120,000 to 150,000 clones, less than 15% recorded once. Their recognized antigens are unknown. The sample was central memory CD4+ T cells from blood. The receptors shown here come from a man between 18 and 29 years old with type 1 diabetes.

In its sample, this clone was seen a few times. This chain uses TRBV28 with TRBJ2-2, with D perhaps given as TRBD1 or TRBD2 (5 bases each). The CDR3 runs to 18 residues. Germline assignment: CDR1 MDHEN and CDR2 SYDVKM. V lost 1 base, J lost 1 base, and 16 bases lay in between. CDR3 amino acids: CASSLSPWGTVNTGELFF. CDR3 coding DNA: TGTGCCAGCAGTTTATCTCCTTGGGGGACCGTGAACACCGGGGAGCTGTTTTTT. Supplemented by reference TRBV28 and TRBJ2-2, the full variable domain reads DVKVTQSSRYLVKRTGEKVFLECVQDMDHENMFWYRQDPGLGLRLIYFSYDVKMKEKGDIPEGYSVSREKKERFSLILESASTNQTSMYLCASSLSPWGTVNTGELFFGEGSRLTVL.

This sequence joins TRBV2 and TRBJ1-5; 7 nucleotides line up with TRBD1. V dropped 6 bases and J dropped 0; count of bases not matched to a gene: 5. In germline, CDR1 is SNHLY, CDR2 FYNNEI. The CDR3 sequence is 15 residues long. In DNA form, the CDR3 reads TGTGCCAGCAGCCTACAGGGGTATAGCAATCAGCCCCAGCATTTT. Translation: CASSLQGYSNQPQHF. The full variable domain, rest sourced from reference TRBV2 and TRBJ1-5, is EPEVTQTPSHQVTQMGQEVILRCVPISNHLYFYWYRQILGQKVEFLVSFYNNEISEKSEIFDDQFSVERPDGSNFTLKIRSTKLEDSAMYFCASSLQGYSNQPQHFGDGTRLSIL.

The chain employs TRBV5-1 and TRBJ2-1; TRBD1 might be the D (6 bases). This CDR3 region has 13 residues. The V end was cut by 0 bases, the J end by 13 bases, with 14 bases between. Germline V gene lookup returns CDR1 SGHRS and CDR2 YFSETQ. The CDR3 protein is CASSLAPGESQFF. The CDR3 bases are TGCGCCAGCAGCTTGGCTCCAGGGGAGAGCCAGTTCTTC.

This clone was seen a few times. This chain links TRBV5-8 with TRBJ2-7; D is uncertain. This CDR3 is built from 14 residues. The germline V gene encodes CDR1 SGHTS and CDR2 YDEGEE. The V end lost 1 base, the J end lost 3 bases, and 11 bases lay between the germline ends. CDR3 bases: TGTGCCAGCAGCTTGAGGGTCCAGATCTACGAGCAGTACTTC. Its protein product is CASSLRVQIYEQYF.

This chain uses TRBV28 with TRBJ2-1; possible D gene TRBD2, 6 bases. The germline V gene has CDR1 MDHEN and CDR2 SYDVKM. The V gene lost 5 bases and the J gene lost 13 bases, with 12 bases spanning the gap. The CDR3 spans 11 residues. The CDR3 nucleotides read TGTGCCAGCAGTCAGACTAGGCCTCAGTTCTTC. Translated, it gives CASSQTRPQFF.

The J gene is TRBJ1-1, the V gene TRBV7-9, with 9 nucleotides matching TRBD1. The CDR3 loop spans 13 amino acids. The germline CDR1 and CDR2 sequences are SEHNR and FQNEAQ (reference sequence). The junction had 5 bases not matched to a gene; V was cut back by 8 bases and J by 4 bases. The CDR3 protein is CASGDRASTEAFF. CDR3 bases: TGTGCCAGCGGGGACAGGGCCTCCACTGAAGCTTTCTTT.

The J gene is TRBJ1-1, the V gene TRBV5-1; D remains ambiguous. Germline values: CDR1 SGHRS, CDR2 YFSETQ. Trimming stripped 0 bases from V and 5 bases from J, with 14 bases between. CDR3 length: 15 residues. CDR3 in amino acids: CASSLVGGEQTEAFF. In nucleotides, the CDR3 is TGCGCCAGCAGCTTGGTAGGCGGTGAACAAACTGAAGCTTTCTTT.

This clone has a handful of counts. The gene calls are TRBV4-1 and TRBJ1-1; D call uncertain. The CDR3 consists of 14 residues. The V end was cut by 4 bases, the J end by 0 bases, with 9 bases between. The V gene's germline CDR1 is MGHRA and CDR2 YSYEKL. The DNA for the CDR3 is TGCGCCAGCAGCCCGGGATTTATGAACACTGAAGCTTTCTTT. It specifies CASSPGFMNTEAFF.

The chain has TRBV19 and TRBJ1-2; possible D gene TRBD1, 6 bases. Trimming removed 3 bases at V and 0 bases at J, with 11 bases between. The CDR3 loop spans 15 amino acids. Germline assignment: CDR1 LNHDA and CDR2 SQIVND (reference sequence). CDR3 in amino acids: CASSIQGGTNYGYTF. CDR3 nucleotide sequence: TGTGCCAGTAGTATCCAAGGGGGTACTAACTATGGCTACACCTTC.

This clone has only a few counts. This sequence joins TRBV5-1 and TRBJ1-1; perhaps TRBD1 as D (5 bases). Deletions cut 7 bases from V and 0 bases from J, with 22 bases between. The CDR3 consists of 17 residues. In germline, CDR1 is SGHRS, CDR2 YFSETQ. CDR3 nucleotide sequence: TGCGCCAGCGGGAGAAGTGGGACTACTTCCCTGAACACTGAAGCTTTCTTT. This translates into CASGRSGTTSLNTEAFF.

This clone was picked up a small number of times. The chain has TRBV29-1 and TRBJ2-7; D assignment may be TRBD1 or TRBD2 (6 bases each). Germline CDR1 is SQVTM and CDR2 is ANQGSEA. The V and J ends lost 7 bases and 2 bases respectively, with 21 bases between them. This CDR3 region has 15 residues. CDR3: CSATGLGGHPYEQYF. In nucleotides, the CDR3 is TGCAGCGCAACAGGCCTTGGGGGGCACCCCTACGAGCAGTACTTC.